One sample yielded the 2 T cell receptor beta chains listed below, sequenced in a study of cytomegalovirus exposure and HLA in healthy donors. Vbeta (60) and Jbeta (13) primers were used in the PCR. The table came from immunoSEQ multiplex PCR; TCRdb's copy has only in-frame clones and leaves some out. The data show some 150,000 clones, around 80% seen once. The sequenced material came from PBMCs. Every receptor here comes from a female donor in good health and CMV-seronegative.

This chain links TRBV2 with TRBJ2-1, with D unclear. The CDR3 runs 13 residues. The V and J ends lost 8 bases and 4 bases respectively, with 12 bases between them. The germline CDR1 and CDR2 sequences are SNHLY and FYNNEI. The DNA of the CDR3 is TGTGCCAGCTTAACTGCGCTTTACAATGAGCAGTTCTTC. It specifies CASLTALYNEQFF. The full variable domain, its missing parts supplied by reference TRBV2 and TRBJ2-1, is EPEVTQTPSHQVTQMGQEVILRCVPISNHLYFYWYRQILGQKVEFLVSFYNNEISEKSEIFDDQFSVERPDGSNFTLKIRSTKLEDSAMYFCASLTALYNEQFFGPGTRLTVL.

The chain carries TRBV5-1 and TRBJ1-1; weak D call: TRBD1 (5 bases). Deletions cut 5 bases from V and 5 bases from J, with 16 bases between. In germline, CDR1 is SGHRS, CDR2 YFSETQ. This CDR3 is 14 amino acids long. The CDR3 coding sequence is TGCGCCAGCAGGTGGGGTGGGGCGATAACTGAAGCTTTCTTT. Translating gives CASRWGGAITEAFF.